What follows are 10 T cell receptor beta chains derived from one specimen sequenced in a study of radiotherapy plus CTLA-4 blockade in lung cancer. Sequencing used immunoSEQ multiplex PCR; TCRdb keeps in-frame clones, though not all of them. The table has 77,000 or so clones, just under 75% seen once. The sequences come from peripheral blood, collected from a patient treated with radiotherapy plus ipilimumab. Every receptor here comes from a human donor with non-small cell lung cancer whose response to radiotherapy plus ipilimumab could not be evaluated.

The gene calls are TRBV19 and TRBJ2-7; 9 bases map to TRBD2. This CDR3 has 19 amino acids. CDR1 LNHDA and CDR2 SQIVND come from the germline V gene (reference sequence). Trimming removed 4 bases from V and 1 base from J; junction bases left unmatched: 17. CDR3 in amino acids: CASSTETPWRGGLSYEQYF. Here the CDR3 DNA reads TGTGCCAGTAGTACCGAGACGCCCTGGCGGGGGGGCCTTTCCTACGAGCAGTACTTC.

This clone was seen more than once but under ten times. The chain links TRBV5-6 to TRBJ2-4; weak D call: TRBD1 (5 bases). The CDR3 runs 13 residues. Germline assignment: CDR1 SGHDT and CDR2 YYEEEE. The V end was cut by 3 bases, the J end by 6 bases, with 10 bases between. CDR3 sequence: CASSWKTANIQYF. The CDR3 DNA follows: TGTGCCAGCAGCTGGAAGACAGCAAACATTCAGTACTTC.

This clone was observed a handful of times. This chain connects TRBV11-3 to TRBJ2-7; D not resolved. This CDR3 has 14 residues. Trimming removed 0 bases at V and 5 bases at J, with 11 bases between. CDR1 is SGHNT and CDR2 is YENEEA in the germline V gene. The chain's CDR3 is CASSLDPSRNEQYF. CDR3 sequence (DNA): TGTGCCAGCAGCTTAGATCCCTCTAGAAACGAGCAGTACTTC.

The chain uses TRBV30 and TRBJ1-5, with a tentative D call TRBD1 (6 bases). The CDR3 length is 14 residues. Germline V lookup: CDR1 GTSNPN, CDR2 SVGIG (reference sequence). Trimming stripped 2 bases from V and 7 bases from J, with 15 bases between. CDR3 nucleotide sequence: TGTGCCTGGAGTAATGCGGGGGCCTGGCAGCCCCAGCATTTT. Translated: CAWSNAGAWQPQHF.

This chain links TRBV5-8 with TRBJ1-1; the D is unclear. The ends were cut back, 2 bases at V and 6 bases at J, with 8 bases in the middle. From germline, CDR1 is SGHTS and CDR2 YDEGEE. The CDR3 is made up of 12 amino acids. The CDR3 DNA reads as TGTGCCAGCAGCTTTAGACGGGCTGAAGCTTTCTTT. Its protein is CASSFRRAEAFF.

This clone came up a few times. The chain has TRBV27 and TRBJ2-1; D is unclear. From germline, CDR1 is MNHEY and CDR2 SMNVEV (reference sequence). V was cut by 5 bases and J by 7 bases, with 9 bases left in between. This CDR3 contains 12 residues. This CDR3 is CASSPQENEQFF. The DNA of the CDR3 is TGTGCCAGCAGTCCCCAGGAAAATGAGCAGTTCTTC.

The genes are TRBV5-1 and TRBJ2-3; 8 nucleotides line up with TRBD2. V lost 6 bases, J lost 3 bases, and 12 bases stayed unmatched. The germline CDR1 and CDR2 sequences are SGHRS and YFSETQ. The CDR3 loop spans 16 amino acids. For the CDR3, the DNA is TGCGCCAGCACCCCAATACCGGGGGGGCTGACAGATACGCAGTATTTT. Its protein product is CASTPIPGGLTDTQYF.

This chain connects TRBV5-1 to TRBJ2-1; no firm D call. This CDR3 contains 17 residues. CDR1 and CDR2 (germline): SGHRS, YFSETQ. The germline V and J ends were trimmed by 3 bases and 0 bases, with 16 bases remaining between them. The DNA of the CDR3 is TGCGCCAGCAGCTCCCCCTCATGGCGGAGCTCCTACAATGAGCAGTTCTTC. Amino acids: CASSSPSWRSSYNEQFF.

The J gene is TRBJ2-1, the V gene TRBV27, with 9 bases lining up with TRBD1. Trimming at V came to 3 bases and at J to 6 bases, leaving 0 bases not matched to a gene. The CDR3 totals 13 residues. Germline V CDR1 and CDR2: MNHEY, SMNVEV (reference sequence). CDR3 sequence: CASSLTGGNEQFF. DNA of the CDR3: TGTGCCAGCAGTTTGACAGGGGGCAATGAGCAGTTCTTC.

The rearrangement uses TRBV10-3 and TRBJ2-2; 9 bases are shared with TRBD1. Losses at the gene ends were 8 bases for V and 1 base for J; bases not matched to a gene: 2. The CDR3 loop spans 14 amino acids. The germline V gene encodes CDR1 ENHRY and CDR2 SYGVKD. CDR3 loop: CAIRDRVNTGELFF. CDR3 DNA: TGTGCCATCCGGGACAGGGTGAACACCGGGGAGCTGTTTTTT.